This entry lists 13 T cell receptor beta chains sequenced from one sample in a study of Graves' ophthalmopathy and Graves' hyperthyroidism. From RNA, the CDR3 regions of TCR beta chains were amplified and sequenced. Following a first-round RT-PCR that used HTBI primers, a second-round multiplex PCR was carried out. TCRdb re-called the multiplex PCR reads with MiXCR, one entry per CDR3 protein. The sample has over a million distinct CDR3 sequences, about 40% seen once; the top ten hold more than 9.5%. Sequenced material: peripheral blood or thyroid tissue (not recorded which). The receptors originated from an adult man with Graves' hyperthyroidism.

The chain uses TRBV20-1 and TRBJ2-2, with D uncertain. The V end was cut by 2 bases, the J end by 4 bases, with 8 bases between. The CDR3 spans 13 residues. Germline CDR1 is DFQATT and CDR2 is SNEGSKA (reference sequence). CDR3: CSARKTTTGELFF. In DNA form, the CDR3 reads TGCAGTGCTAGAAAGACAACCACCGGGGAGCTGTTTTTT.

This clonotype was observed at least ten times. The chain joins TRBV24-1 to TRBJ2-2; tentatively, D is TRBD2 (6 bases). V was clipped by 7 bases and J by 1 base, with 9 bases between them. The germline V gene has CDR1 KGHDR and CDR2 SFDVKD. This CDR3 is built from 14 residues. This CDR3 reads CATRPRENTGELFF. In DNA, the CDR3 is TGTGCCACCAGACCGCGGGAGAACACCGGGGAGCTGTTTTTT.

Note on this clonotype: A much larger clone differs from this one at a single base, so this may be a read error. The V and J genes are TRBV7-2 and TRBJ1-2; no clear D gene. The CDR3 loop spans 15 amino acids. The V end was cut by 4 bases, the J end by 6 bases, with 18 bases between. CDR1 is SGHTA, CDR2 FQGNSA, per germline. This CDR3 reads CASSSPPIRRDGYTF. CDR3 sequence (DNA): TGTGCCAGCAGCTCACCCCCGATACGCCGAGATGGCTACACCTTC.

The chain joins TRBV25-1 to TRBJ1-6, with D unclear. The CDR3 extends over 14 amino acids. Looked up from germline, CDR1 is MGHDK and CDR2 is SYGVNS. Deletions cut 9 bases from V and 9 bases from J, with 18 bases between. The CDR3 DNA reads TGTGCCAGTGCTAGACGTAGCGAGAGTTCACCCCTCCACTTT. As protein: CASARRSESSPLHF.

Concerning this clonotype: The CDR3 end shows no conserved phenylalanine or tryptophan, and so a read error is likely. The V call is TRBV24-1, the J call TRBJ1-1; D not resolved. V lost 8 bases, J lost 0 bases, and 6 bases lay in between. Germline V gene data show CDR1 as KGHDR and CDR2 as SFDVKD. This CDR3 is 12 amino acids long. CDR3 bases: TGTGCCACCATGGGCATGAACACTGAAGCTTTCTCT. As protein: CATMGMNTEAFS.

Many counts were recorded for this clonotype. The chain is built from TRBV10-3 and TRBJ2-7; D uncertain. V lost 4 bases, J lost 3 bases, and 10 bases lay in between. CDR1 and CDR2 from the germline V gene are ENHRY and SYGVKD. CDR3 size: 13 residues. For the CDR3, the DNA is TGTGCCATCAGTGCTTTTGTGGGCTACGAGCAGTACTTC. It is translated as CAISAFVGYEQYF.

Ten or more counts support this clonotype. The rearrangement links TRBV7-2 to TRBJ2-7; 7 bases align to TRBD1. Germline CDR1 SGHTA, CDR2 FQGNSA. This CDR3 has 14 residues. V lost 1 base and J lost 5; bases outside the gene matches: 5. The CDR3 spells CASSLVDRSHEQYF. CDR3 in DNA: TGTGCCAGCAGCTTAGTGGACAGGTCCCACGAGCAGTACTTC.

V is TRBV15 and J is TRBJ2-2, with a weak D call TRBD1 (6 bases). Trimming shortened V by 10 bases and J by 1 base, and 13 bases separated the two germline ends. From germline, CDR1 is LNHNV and CDR2 YYDKDF (reference sequence). The CDR3 extends over 14 amino acids. CDR3 coding DNA: TGTGCCATCGGAAAGACAGGGAACACCGGGGAGCTGTTTTTT. It is translated as CAIGKTGNTGELFF.

This clonotype has only a few counts. Being one base from a much bigger clone, this may be a read error. In DNA form, the CDR3 reads TGTGCCAGCAGCCCCACCCGGGGCCCCTACGAGCAGTACTTC. It translates to CASSPTRGPYEQYF. The chain combines TRBV7-9 with TRBJ2-7; D is tentatively TRBD1 or TRBD2 (5 bases each). The CDR3 has 14 residues. Trimming removed 5 bases from V and 2 bases from J, with 13 bases in between. Germline values: CDR1 SEHNR, CDR2 FQNEAQ (reference sequence).

The chain couples TRBV7-2 to TRBJ2-7, with D possibly being TRBD2 (6 bases). CDR1 SGHTA and CDR2 FQGNSA come from the germline V gene. The CDR3 has 14 amino acids. V was clipped by 5 bases and J by 9 bases, with 20 bases between them. Written as DNA, the CDR3 is TGTGCCAGCAGCCCAAGAGGCGGGGTGGACCTGCAGTACTTC. Translation gives CASSPRGGVDLQYF. Full variable domain (remainder filled in from reference TRBV7-2 and TRBJ2-7): GAGVSQSPSNKVTEKGKDVELRCDPISGHTALYWYRQSLGQGLEFLIYFQGNSAPDKSGLPSDRFSAERTGGSVSTLTIQRTQQEDSAVYLCASSPRGGVDLQYFGPGTRLTVT.

This clonotype was observed a handful of times. The rearrangement uses TRBV3-1 and TRBJ2-7; D uncertain. V shed 4 bases and J shed 2 bases, with 12 bases lying between them. CDR3 size: 14 residues. Looked up from germline, CDR1 is LGHDT and CDR2 is YNNKEL (reference sequence). The CDR3 sequence is CASSRRVFAYEQYF. The DNA of the CDR3 is TGTGCCAGCAGCCGCCGGGTCTTTGCCTACGAGCAGTACTTC.

This clonotype was seen many times. V and J are TRBV12-3 or TRBV12-4 and TRBJ1-2; tentative D call: TRBD1 (6 bases). There are 16 residues in the CDR3. The V and J ends lost 5 bases and 7 bases respectively, with 23 bases between them. The DNA for the CDR3 is TGTGCCAGCAGTGGGGAAGGACAGCCGCAAAAGCGTGGCTACACCTTC. Its protein is CASSGEGQPQKRGYTF.

At least ten counts were recorded for this clonotype. This chain joins TRBV4-1 and TRBJ1-6; perhaps TRBD1 as D (5 bases). The CDR3 loop spans 15 amino acids. The V gene's germline CDR1 is MGHRA and CDR2 YSYEKL. V lost 2 bases to trimming and J lost 10 bases, with 15 bases between them. Here the CDR3 DNA reads TGCGCCAGCAGCCAAACACAGGCCCCCGGATCACCCCTCCACTTT. The encoded protein is CASSQTQAPGSPLHF.